Listed here are 9 T cell receptor beta chains from one sample, sequenced in a study of T cell changes during pregnancy in multiple sclerosis (dated by TCRdb to between 2019 and 2020). Libraries were built with the immunoSEQ multiplex PCR assay. TCRdb mirrors the immuneACCESS table, restricted to in-frame sequences. Some clones are absent from its copies; in checked studies, under half trace to an unresolved V gene, and the reason for the others is unknown. In all, the sample holds around 77,000 clones, and 90% to 95% of those were seen once. The ten top clones hold around 0.7% of the sample. The sample in question was peripheral blood, obtained in the third trimester of pregnancy. The receptors were sampled from a female donor in good health, enrolled as a control in a pregnancy study.

In nucleotides, the CDR3 is TGTGCCAGCAGCGTAGGTACTGGTAGCAATCAGCCCCAGCATTTT. It yields the protein CASSVGTGSNQPQHF. V is TRBV9 and J is TRBJ1-5, with no clear D. Trimming left V 0 bases short and J 0 bases short, with 7 bases between. The germline gives CDR1 SGDLS, CDR2 YYNGEE. This CDR3 spans 15 amino acids.

The rearrangement links TRBV5-1 to TRBJ1-5, with unresolved D. The CDR3 contains 15 residues. V lost 4 bases to trimming and J lost 4 bases, with 15 bases between them. Germline V gives CDR1 SGHRS, CDR2 YFSETQ. The CDR3 sequence: CASSPVAGLNQPQHF. CDR3 in DNA: TGCGCCAGCAGCCCCGTGGCGGGTCTTAATCAGCCCCAGCATTTT.

V and J are TRBV25-1 and TRBJ1-1, with TRBD1 identical over 7 bases. J gave up 5 bases and V 5 bases, and 5 bases lay outside the gene matches. The germline gives CDR1 MGHDK, CDR2 SYGVNS. The CDR3 covers 13 residues. The CDR3 is CASSTGARTEAFF. Here the CDR3 DNA reads TGTGCCAGCAGTACAGGGGCGAGGACTGAAGCTTTCTTT.

This chain links TRBV27 with TRBJ1-6; the D is unclear. The CDR3 is 13 residues long. V lost 5 bases and J 9 bases, leaving 11 bases between the germline ends. CDR1 is MNHEY and CDR2 is SMNVEV in the germline V gene (reference sequence). CDR3 loop: CASSDSGRSPLHF. As DNA, the CDR3 is TGTGCCAGCAGTGACTCTGGCCGTTCACCCCTCCACTTT.

The chain combines TRBV27 with TRBJ2-1; 7 nucleotides align to TRBD1. V lost 5 bases, J lost 6 bases, and 10 bases stayed unmatched. Germline assignment: CDR1 MNHEY and CDR2 SMNVEV (reference sequence). The length of the CDR3 is 15 residues. CDR3 DNA: TGTGCCAGCAGTCACAACAGGGACAGCCGCAATGAGCAGTTCTTC. Encoded protein: CASSHNRDSRNEQFF.

V usage is TRBV7-7 and J usage is TRBJ2-1; 8 nucleotides line up with TRBD2. Trimming cost V 5 bases and J 5 bases; bases outside gene matches: 5. The CDR3 sequence is 14 residues long. Germline V gene lookup returns CDR1 SSHAT and CDR2 FNYEAQ (reference sequence). CDR3 nucleotide sequence: TGTGCCAGCAGCCAAGCGGGGGCCCACAATGAGCAGTTCTTC. It specifies CASSQAGAHNEQFF.

V and J are TRBV11-2 and TRBJ2-7, with D possibly TRBD2 on 5 matching bases. The germline V gene has CDR1 SGHAT and CDR2 FQNNGV. CDR3 length equals 15 residues. Trimming removed 5 bases at V and 4 bases at J, with 18 bases between. In DNA form, the CDR3 reads TGTGCCAGCAGCCCCCCGGGGTGGCAGAGATACGAGCAGTACTTC. Its protein is CASSPPGWQRYEQYF.

The V call is TRBV28, the J call TRBJ1-3, with no clear D. The CDR3 is 15 residues long. V lost 3 bases and J 4 bases, leaving 13 bases between the germline ends. Germline CDR1 is MDHEN and CDR2 is SYDVKM. The CDR3 nucleotides are TGTGCCAGCAGTTTTGGAGGGCTGCTCGGAAACACCATATATTTT. It specifies CASSFGGLLGNTIYF.

The chain is built from TRBV7-2 and TRBJ1-2; 8 bases line up with TRBD1. The ends lost 5 bases at V and 5 bases at J; junction bases unmatched: 16. This CDR3 spans 17 amino acids. Germline V lookup: CDR1 SGHTA, CDR2 FQGNSA. As DNA, the CDR3 is TGTGCCAGCAGCCCTATAGACAGGGGACGAGTCGCTTATGGCTACACCTTC. Protein sequence: CASSPIDRGRVAYGYTF.